This T cell receptor beta chain comes out of a study of glioma-infiltrating T cells. Using RNA template, CDR3s of TCR alpha and beta were amplified with iRepertoire arm-PCR. MiXCR, applied by TCRdb to the multiplex PCR reads, yields one record per CDR3 protein. Of a few hundred thousand distinct CDR3 sequences in the sample, 41% were seen once. In regard to this clonotype: The CDR3 end shows no conserved phenylalanine or tryptophan, and so a read error is likely.

Germline CDR1 reads MNHEY; CDR2 reads SMNVEV (reference sequence). V shed 6 bases and J 10 bases; nucleotides not matched to a gene: 26. There are 19 residues in the CDR3. Material: glioma tissue, nonneoplastic brain tissue, or PBMCs (not recorded which). The rearrangement joins TRBV27 to TRBJ1-1; 10 bases are shared with TRBD1. This clonotype was sampled from a human donor with low-grade glioma or glioblastoma, undergoing nonglioma brain surgery, or in good health (not recorded which). CDR3 residues: CASRSLPLGTGAQGGGAFL. The CDR3 DNA follows: TGTGCCAGCAGGTCACTCCCCCTGGGGACAGGGGCGCAAGGGGGTGGAGCTTTCCTT.